The clone carrying this T cell receptor (beta chain) has at least ten counts. TCRdb called the 5' RACE reads again in MiXCR, with one record for every CDR3 protein. The table records about 38,000 distinct CDR3 sequences, roughly 8.2% of them present only once. This CDR3 is built from 14 residues. Trimming removed 7 bases from V and 2 bases from J; junction bases left unmatched: 8. In germline, CDR1 is MNHEY, CDR2 SVGEGT. The data were obtained in a study of chronic HIV infection and antiretroviral therapy. The TCR comes from an adult who had HIV and had not received antiretroviral therapy, or was an uninfected healthy control (not recorded which). This rearrangement joins TRBV6-2 or TRBV6-3 to TRBJ2-7, with 7 bases matching TRBD2. Sequencing was done on a sample of peripheral blood. CDR3 sequence (DNA): TGTGCCAGCACCCCACCCGCGGGAGCCTACGAGCAGTACTTC. Protein product: CASTPPAGAYEQYF.